These T cell receptor beta chains were read from a single sample in a study of shared clonotypes between healthy human individuals. The data were produced by immunoSEQ multiplex PCR, yet TCRdb's version contains in-frame clones alone and is incomplete. The data show hundreds of thousands of clones, with 95% to 96% seen just once and approximately 0.12% held by the top ten. Sequenced input: naive CD8+ T cells sorted from blood. The receptors were gathered from a woman in her 30s in good health. Both conserved end residues are part of each CDR3. Each record gives: D gene, clone size, J gene, V gene, CDR3 DNA, CDR3 protein. The D gene is left open where the match is weak. Size is stated for part of the rows, as once, few or many counts, or as a class when the clone is expanded.

d_gene: NA
abundance: NA
j_gene: TRBJ1-1
v_gene: TRBV28
CDR3nt: TGTGCCAGCAGGGGAGGGACTGAAGCTTTCTTT
CDR3aa: CASRGGTEAFF

d_gene: NA
abundance: NA
j_gene: TRBJ1-2
v_gene: TRBV15
CDR3nt: TGTGCCACCAGCAGTAGTGGGTCGTGGGGCTATGGCTACACCTTC
CDR3aa: CATSSSGSWGYGYTF

d_gene: TRBD2
abundance: NA
j_gene: TRBJ2-3
v_gene: TRBV7-6
CDR3nt: TGTGCCAGCAGCTTAGAGTACGGGGGGGAAGGGTATTTT
CDR3aa: CASSLEYGGEGYF

d_gene: NA
abundance: NA
j_gene: TRBJ2-1
v_gene: TRBV11-2
CDR3nt: TGTGCCAGCAGGGAGCGGAATGAGCAGTTCTTC
CDR3aa: CASRERNEQFF

d_gene: TRBD1
abundance: NA
j_gene: TRBJ1-6
v_gene: TRBV7-9
CDR3nt: TGTGCCAGCAGCCCAGGGGGAGGTTATTCACCCCTCCACTTT
CDR3aa: CASSPGGGYSPLHF

d_gene: TRBD2
abundance: NA
j_gene: TRBJ2-7
v_gene: TRBV4-1
CDR3nt: TGCGCCAGCAGCCAAGACGGTCTAGCGGGAGGGTTGCAGTACTTC
CDR3aa: CASSQDGLAGGLQYF

d_gene: TRBD2
abundance: NA
j_gene: TRBJ2-1
v_gene: TRBV27
CDR3nt: TGTGCCAGCAGGGCCGGGACTAGCGGGAGGGCCGGCAATGAGCAGTTCTTC
CDR3aa: CASRAGTSGRAGNEQFF

d_gene: TRBD2
abundance: NA
j_gene: TRBJ2-5
v_gene: TRBV28
CDR3nt: TGTGCCAGCAGTTTCCGGACTAGGTCTGACCAAGAGACCCAGTACTTC
CDR3aa: CASSFRTRSDQETQYF

d_gene: NA
abundance: NA
j_gene: TRBJ2-5
v_gene: TRBV9
CDR3nt: TGTGCCAGCAGCGCCGACCAAGAGACCCAGTACTTC
CDR3aa: CASSADQETQYF

d_gene: NA
abundance: NA
j_gene: TRBJ1-5
v_gene: TRBV6-1
CDR3nt: TGTGCCAGCAGTGAGTGGGGAAATCAGCCCCAGCATTTT
CDR3aa: CASSEWGNQPQHF

d_gene: NA
abundance: NA
j_gene: TRBJ1-3
v_gene: TRBV29-1
CDR3nt: TGCAGCGTTGAAAGAGTCGTGCGGAACACCATATATTTT
CDR3aa: CSVERVVRNTIYF

d_gene: NA
abundance: NA
j_gene: TRBJ2-1
v_gene: TRBV7-3
CDR3nt: TGTGCCAGCAGCTCTATGGGGAGTAGGCACAATGAGCAGTTCTTC
CDR3aa: CASSSMGSRHNEQFF

d_gene: NA
abundance: NA
j_gene: TRBJ1-1
v_gene: TRBV27
CDR3nt: TGTGCCAGCAGTACTTGGACAGAGAACACTGAAGCTTTCTTT
CDR3aa: CASSTWTENTEAFF

d_gene: TRBD2
abundance: NA
j_gene: TRBJ2-1
v_gene: TRBV7-8
CDR3nt: TGTGCCAGCAGCCTTGATGGACTAGGGATCTACAATGAGCAGTTCTTC
CDR3aa: CASSLDGLGIYNEQFF

d_gene: NA
abundance: once
j_gene: TRBJ2-1
v_gene: TRBV25-1
CDR3nt: TGTGCCAGCAGTCCTCCAAGGGTACTTAATGAGCAGTTCTTC
CDR3aa: CASSPPRVLNEQFF

d_gene: NA
abundance: NA
j_gene: TRBJ2-7
v_gene: TRBV27
CDR3nt: TGTGCCAGCAATATGAAACAGGGTCTCTTCCACGAGCAGTACTTC
CDR3aa: CASNMKQGLFHEQYF